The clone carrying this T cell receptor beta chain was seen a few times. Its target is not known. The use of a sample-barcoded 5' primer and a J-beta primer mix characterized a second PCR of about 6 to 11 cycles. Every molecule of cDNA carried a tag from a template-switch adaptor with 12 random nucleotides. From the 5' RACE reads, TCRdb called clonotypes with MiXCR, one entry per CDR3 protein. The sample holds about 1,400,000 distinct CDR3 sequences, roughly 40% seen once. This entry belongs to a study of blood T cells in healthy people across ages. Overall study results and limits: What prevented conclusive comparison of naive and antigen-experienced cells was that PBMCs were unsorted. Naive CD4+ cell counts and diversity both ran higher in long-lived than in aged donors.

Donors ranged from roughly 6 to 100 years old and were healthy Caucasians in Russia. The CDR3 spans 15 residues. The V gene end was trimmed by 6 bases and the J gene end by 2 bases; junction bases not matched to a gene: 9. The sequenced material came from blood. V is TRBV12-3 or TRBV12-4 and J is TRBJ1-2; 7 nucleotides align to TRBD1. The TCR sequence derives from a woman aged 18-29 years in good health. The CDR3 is CASSISQQGNYGYTF. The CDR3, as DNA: TGTGCCAGCAGCATCTCCCAACAGGGGAACTATGGCTACACCTTC.